This T cell receptor beta chain emerged from a study of cytomegalovirus exposure and HLA in healthy donors. Notes on the study in general: A later analysis found that most CMV-associated TCR beta chains appeared HLA-restricted.

The PCR employed 60 Vbeta primers together with 13 Jbeta primers. Some clones are missing from TCRdb's copy, which holds only in-frame ones; the method was immunoSEQ multiplex PCR. Of around 130,000 clones listed, over 75% are singletons. For this clone: What it binds is not known.

Germline V CDR1 and CDR2: MNHEY, SMNVEV (reference sequence). The CDR3 consists of 13 residues. Trimming pared 6 bases from V and 2 bases from J, leaving 10 bases between. The source of this sequence is a woman aged 40 to 50 in good health and CMV-seropositive. Sequenced sample: PBMCs. V and J are TRBV27 and TRBJ2-5; D unresolved. In DNA form, the CDR3 reads TGTGCCAGCAGCGGTTCCGGGCAAGAGACCCAGTACTTC. As protein: CASSGSGQETQYF.